The rows below give T cell receptor beta chains drawn from one sample of a study of blood T cell repertoires in COVID-19. Assay: immunoSEQ multiplex PCR; the TCRdb copy retains only in-frame clones and omits some. The sample shows about 260,000 clones, 80% to 90% of them seen only once. The material sequenced was PBMCs or T cells enriched from blood (not recorded which). The receptors come from a woman aged 18 to 35 who had recovered from COVID-19. Both conserved end residues are trimmed from each CDR3. Rows give clone size only sometimes, using once, few, many, or a class for an expanded clone.

size | J | V | length | CDR3
. | TRBJ2-7 | TRBV2 | 16 | ASSEPFYSSQLSYEQY
. | TRBJ1-5 | TRBV4-1 | 14 | ASSQGQGYGNQPQH
. | TRBJ1-2 | TRBV10-3 | 11 | AISEGDSYGYT
. | TRBJ1-5 | TRBV5-1 | 13 | ASSLAGISNQPQH
. | TRBJ1-4 | TRBV21-1 | 10 | ATWTGRRKLF
once | TRBJ2-2 | TRBV21-1 | 16 | ASSNAVRDREVTGELF
. | TRBJ2-1 | TRBV3-1/TRBV3-2 | 15 | ASSQDQGLAGNNEQF
. | TRBJ1-1 | TRBV5-6 | 11 | ASSPGTNTEAF
. | TRBJ1-3 | TRBV19 | 11 | ASSRGTLNTIY
. | TRBJ1-5 | TRBV12-3/TRBV12-4 | 11 | ASSAGRDQPQH
. | TRBJ1-2 | TRBV25-1 | 14 | ASSESGAGQNYGYT
. | TRBJ2-2 | TRBV28 | 13 | ASSRGGADTGELF
once | TRBJ2-1 | TRBV10-1 | 11 | ASSETGYNEQF
. | TRBJ1-1 | TRBV5-5 | 12 | ASSFVTVNTEAF
. | TRBJ1-5 | TRBV6-5 | 11 | ASSQNINQPQH
. | TRBJ1-4 | TRBV5-1 | 12 | ASSLVPGDEKLF
. | TRBJ1-2 | TRBV5-4 | 12 | ATYETGRAYGYT
. | TRBJ1-2 | TRBV14 | 12 | ASSQGARGLGYT
few | TRBJ1-5 | TRBV6-5 | 12 | ASRTGYSNQPQH
. | TRBJ1-5 | TRBV15 | 16 | ATSGGSGQTLGHQPQH
. | TRBJ2-2 | TRBV3-1/TRBV3-2 | 16 | ASSQYPLTSSITGELF
few | TRBJ1-5 | TRBV28 | 13 | ASSFSRGGYQPQH
. | TRBJ2-5 | TRBV10-3 | 11 | AISEGLGETQY
once | TRBJ1-2 | TRBV28 | 12 | ASSLSRVVYGYT
. | TRBJ1-3 | TRBV10-3 | 11 | AISESSGNTIY
. | TRBJ1-6 | TRBV4-1 | 12 | ASSPIGVDSPLH
. | TRBJ2-1 | TRBV29-1 | 11 | SVERGTGNEQF
. | TRBJ2-5 | TRBV2 | 11 | ASSTSRRETQY
once | TRBJ1-1 | TRBV5-1 | 11 | ASSMDRGPEAF
once | TRBJ2-3 | TRBV4-1 | 15 | ASSHQTSGDSTDTQY
. | TRBJ1-5 | TRBV12-3/TRBV12-4 | 11 | ASSLAFNQPQH
. | TRBJ2-3 | TRBV10-3 | 15 | AINSAGGRAPTDTQY
. | TRBJ1-2 | TRBV5-5 | 12 | ASSSGQGNYGYT
. | TRBJ1-1 | TRBV5-6 | 12 | ASSVGQSNTEAF
. | TRBJ2-3 | TRBV13 | 15 | ASSLATGGYFPDTQY
. | TRBJ1-4 | TRBV5-6 | 12 | ASSLGQTGEKLF
. | TRBJ1-4 | TRBV29-1 | 11 | SVDQGTNEKLF
. | TRBJ1-1 | TRBV7-9 | 12 | ASSFAGTGAEAF
. | TRBJ2-7 | TRBV4-1 | 12 | ASSQRQGMDEQY
. | TRBJ1-1 | TRBV27 | 13 | ASARPGTRNTEAF
. | TRBJ1-5 | TRBV19 | 12 | AARPTGGHQPQH
. | TRBJ2-7 | TRBV19 | 11 | ASSPGTSYEQY
once | TRBJ2-1 | TRBV2 | 11 | ASRTGSSHEQF
. | TRBJ1-5 | TRBV19 | 12 | ASSTQTGDQPQH
. | TRBJ1-1 | TRBV28 | 13 | ASSNFGQGAGEAF
once | TRBJ1-4 | TRBV2 | 13 | ASSGQSATNEKLF
. | TRBJ1-1 | TRBV3-1/TRBV3-2 | 12 | ASSPPGRDTEAF
. | TRBJ2-7 | TRBV4-2 | 14 | ASSLTGTGGSYEQY
. | TRBJ1-5 | TRBV9 | 13 | ASSVGQGANQPQH
. | TRBJ2-7 | TRBV6-5 | 12 | ASSRGTGDYEQY
. | TRBJ2-5 | TRBV27 | 15 | ASSLYPSGGSAETQY
. | TRBJ1-1 | TRBV19 | 10 | ASSFRGSEAF
. | TRBJ1-1 | TRBV5-1 | 13 | ASSLETARGTEAF
. | TRBJ1-1 | TRBV29-1 | 11 | SVNDRVNTEAF
once | TRBJ1-2 | TRBV5-1 | 14 | ASSLGDRGSQGGYT
. | TRBJ2-3 | TRBV19 | 11 | ASDRGSTDTQY
. | TRBJ1-1 | TRBV6-4 | 11 | ASSEFRGTEAF
. | TRBJ1-1 | TRBV7-9 | 13 | ASSPRDRENTEAF
once | TRBJ1-1 | TRBV12-3/TRBV12-4 | 11 | ASSFWGDTEAF